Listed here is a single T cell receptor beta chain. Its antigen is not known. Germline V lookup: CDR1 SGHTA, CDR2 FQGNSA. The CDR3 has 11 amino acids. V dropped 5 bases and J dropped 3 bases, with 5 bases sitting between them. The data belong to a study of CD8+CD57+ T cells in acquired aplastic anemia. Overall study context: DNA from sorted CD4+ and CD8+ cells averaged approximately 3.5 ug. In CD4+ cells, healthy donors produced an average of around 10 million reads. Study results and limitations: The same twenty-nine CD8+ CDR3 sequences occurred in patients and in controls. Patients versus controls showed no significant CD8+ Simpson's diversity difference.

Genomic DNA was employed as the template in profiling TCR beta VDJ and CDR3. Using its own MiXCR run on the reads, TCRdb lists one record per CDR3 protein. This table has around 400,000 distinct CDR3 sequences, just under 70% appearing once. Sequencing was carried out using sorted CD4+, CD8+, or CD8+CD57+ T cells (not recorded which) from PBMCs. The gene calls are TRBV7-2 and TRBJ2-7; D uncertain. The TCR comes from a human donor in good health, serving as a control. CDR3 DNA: TGTGCCAGCAGCGTGTACTACGAGCAGTACTTC. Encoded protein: CASSVYYEQYF.